The T cell receptor beta chain described here comes from a study of regulatory T cells in long-lasting Graves disease. This clonotype has only a few counts. As yet, its antigen is unknown. Per the germline V gene, CDR1 is SGDLS and CDR2 is YYNGEE. V was clipped by 5 bases and J by 5 bases; unmatched bases: 11. CDR3 length equals 16 residues. CDR3-region Arm-PCR and iRepertoire HTBI primers produced the TCR beta libraries. TCRdb processed the multiplex PCR reads anew with MiXCR; each CDR3 protein has one entry. The table shows about 470,000 distinct CDR3 sequences, with 20% occurring only once. Time point described: persistent/refractory GD, antithyroid drugs over 5 years with positive TRAb. Scientists built the TCR library using RNA that was extracted from PBMCs. Graves' disease diagnosis used American Thyroid Association guidelines. In this cohort, patients came from an endocrinology department located in Xi'an, China. Each patient gave around 8.1 milliliters of EDTA-anticoagulated peripheral blood.

Study results and caveats: Sample size, which was small, may have reduced accuracy.

The chain has TRBV9 and TRBJ2-2; 8 bases fit TRBD1. The receptor's source is a female donor with Graves disease. Material: peripheral blood mononuclear cells (PBMCs), obtained when the disease was refractory, from a patient treated with antithyroid drugs. DNA of the CDR3: TGTGCCAGCAGGCCTCGGGCAGGGGGCCCTACCGGGGAGCTGTTTTTT. Its protein is CASRPRAGGPTGELFF.